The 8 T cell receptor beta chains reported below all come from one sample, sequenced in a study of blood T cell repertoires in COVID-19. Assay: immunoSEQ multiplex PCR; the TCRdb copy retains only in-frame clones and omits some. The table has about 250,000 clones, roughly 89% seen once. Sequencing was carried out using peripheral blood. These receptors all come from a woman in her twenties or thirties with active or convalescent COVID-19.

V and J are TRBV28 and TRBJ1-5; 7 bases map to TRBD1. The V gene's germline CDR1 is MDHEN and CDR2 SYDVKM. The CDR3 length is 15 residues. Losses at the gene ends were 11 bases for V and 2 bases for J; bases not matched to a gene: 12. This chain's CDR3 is CASTPGTAGNQPQHF. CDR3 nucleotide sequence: TGTGCCTCCACTCCCGGGACAGCGGGCAATCAGCCCCAGCATTTT.

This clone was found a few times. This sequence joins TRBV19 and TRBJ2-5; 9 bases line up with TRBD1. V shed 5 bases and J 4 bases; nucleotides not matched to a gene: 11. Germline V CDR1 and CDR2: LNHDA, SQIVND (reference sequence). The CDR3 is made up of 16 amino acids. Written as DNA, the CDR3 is TGTGCCAGTAGTCCGCGGGGACAGGGCGTCTCAGAGACCCAGTACTTC. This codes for CASSPRGQGVSETQYF. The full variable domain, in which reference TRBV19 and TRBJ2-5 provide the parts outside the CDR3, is DGGITQSPKYLFRKEGQNVTLSCEQNLNHDAMYWYRQDPGQGLRLIYYSQIVNDFQKGDIAEGYSVSREKKESFPLTVTSAQKNPTAFYLCASSPRGQGVSETQYFGPGTRLLVL.

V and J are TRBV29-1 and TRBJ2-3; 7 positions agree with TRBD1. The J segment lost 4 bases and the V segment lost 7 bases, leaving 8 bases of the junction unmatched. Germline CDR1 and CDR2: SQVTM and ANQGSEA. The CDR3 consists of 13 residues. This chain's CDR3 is CSEPRGCADTQYF. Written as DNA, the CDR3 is TGCAGCGAACCCAGGGGGTGCGCAGATACGCAGTATTTT.

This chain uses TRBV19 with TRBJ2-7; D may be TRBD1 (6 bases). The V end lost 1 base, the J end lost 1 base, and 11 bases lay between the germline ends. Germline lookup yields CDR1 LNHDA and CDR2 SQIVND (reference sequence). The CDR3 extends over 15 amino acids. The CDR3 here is CASSIVTRGSYEQYF. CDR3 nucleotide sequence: TGTGCCAGTAGTATAGTTACCAGGGGTTCCTACGAGCAGTACTTC.

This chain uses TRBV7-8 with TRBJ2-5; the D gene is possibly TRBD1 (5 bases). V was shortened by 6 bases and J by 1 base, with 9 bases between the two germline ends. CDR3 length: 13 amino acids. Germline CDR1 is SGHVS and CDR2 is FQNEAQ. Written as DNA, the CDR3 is TGTGCCAGCAGTCCCGACAGCCAAGAGACCCAGTACTTC. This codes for CASSPDSQETQYF.

CDR3 sequence (DNA): TGCGCCAGCAGCCAAGGGACAGGGGGTGTAGTTTCCTACAATGAGCAGTTCTTC. As protein: CASSQGTGGVVSYNEQFF. The gene calls are TRBV4-3 and TRBJ2-1; TRBD1 matches at 10 bases. The V gene end was trimmed by 1 base and the J gene end by 1 base; junction bases not matched to a gene: 7. The CDR3 contains 18 residues. Looked up from germline, CDR1 is LGHNA and CDR2 is YSLEER.

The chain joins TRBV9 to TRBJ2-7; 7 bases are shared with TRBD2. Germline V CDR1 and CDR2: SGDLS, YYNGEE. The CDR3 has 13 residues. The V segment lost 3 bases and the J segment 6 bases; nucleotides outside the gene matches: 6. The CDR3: CASSESGKGEQYF. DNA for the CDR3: TGTGCCAGCAGCGAGAGCGGGAAGGGCGAGCAGTACTTC.

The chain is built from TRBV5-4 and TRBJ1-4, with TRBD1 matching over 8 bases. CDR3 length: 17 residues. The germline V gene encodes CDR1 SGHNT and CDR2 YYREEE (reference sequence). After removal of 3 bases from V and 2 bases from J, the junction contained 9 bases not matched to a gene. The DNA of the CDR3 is TGTGCCAGCAGCTCTTTCAGGGGGCGGGAGACTAATGAAAAACTGTTTTTT. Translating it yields CASSSFRGRETNEKLFF. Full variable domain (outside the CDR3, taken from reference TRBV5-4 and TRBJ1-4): ETGVTQSPTHLIKTRGQQVTLRCSSQSGHNTVSWYQQALGQGPQFIFQYYREEENGRGNFPPRFSGLQFPNYSSELNVNALELDDSALYLCASSSFRGRETNEKLFFGSGTQLSVL.